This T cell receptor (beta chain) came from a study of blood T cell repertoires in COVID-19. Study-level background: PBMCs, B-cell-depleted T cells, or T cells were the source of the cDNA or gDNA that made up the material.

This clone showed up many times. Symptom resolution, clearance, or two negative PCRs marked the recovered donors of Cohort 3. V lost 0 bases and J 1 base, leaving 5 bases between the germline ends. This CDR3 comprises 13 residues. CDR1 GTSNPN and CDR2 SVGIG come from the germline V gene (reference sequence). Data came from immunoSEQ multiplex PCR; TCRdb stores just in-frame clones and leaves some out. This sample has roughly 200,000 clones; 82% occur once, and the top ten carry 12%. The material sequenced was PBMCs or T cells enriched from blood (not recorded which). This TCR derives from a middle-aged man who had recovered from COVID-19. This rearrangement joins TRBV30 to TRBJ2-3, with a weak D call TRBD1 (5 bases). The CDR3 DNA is TGTGCCTGGAGTGTGGGGCGCACAGATACGCAGTATTTT. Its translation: CAWSVGRTDTQYF.